This TCR beta chain was sequenced during a study of beta chain features in type 1 diabetes. cDNA synthesis used the whole RNA isolate, giving expressed TCRB sequences. Repertoires were generated with immunoSEQ multiplex PCR, while TCRdb's copy carries only in-frame clones and drops some. This sample yields under 200,000 clones, of which about 9.4% are seen a single time; roughly 0.5% belongs to the top ten. In germline, CDR1 is SQVTM, CDR2 ANQGSEA. J lost 8 bases, V lost 6 bases, and 15 bases had no gene match. The CDR3 spans 16 residues. This clone was observed a handful of times. Its antigen is undetermined. General study points: Compared with healthy donors, patients appeared to share more similar naive, central memory and regulatory TCRB repertoires. When Type 1 diabetes patients were examined, their TCRB CDR3s proved moderately but significantly shorter in all four CD4+ subsets.

This chain links TRBV29-1 with TRBJ2-1; 11 nucleotides line up with TRBD2. The sample comprised central memory CD4+ T cells from blood. The sequence was collected from a man aged 25-45 years with type 1 diabetes. The CDR3 DNA reads TGCAGCGTACTTTCTTATAGCGGGAGGGCCTTGGATGAGCAGTTCTTC. It encodes CSVLSYSGRALDEQFF.